One and the same sample provided the 29 T cell receptor beta chains below, sequenced in a study of kidney transplant recipient with SARS-CoV-2 infection. TCRdb re-called the reads through MiXCR, storing one row per CDR3 protein. The repertoire includes roughly 250,000 distinct CDR3 sequences, 29% of them detected once, and around 6.8% sits in the top ten. The specimen comprised a blood sample, sampled at baseline and around day 120 from a kidney transplant recipient. The receptors originated from a male patient younger than 45 who had COVID-19 and was a kidney transplant recipient. Some of the T cells may derive from the graft donor.

At least ten counts were recorded for this clonotype. This chain uses TRBV12-3 or TRBV12-4 with TRBJ2-3, with 7 bases identical to TRBD2. V was clipped by 3 bases and J by 5 bases; unmatched bases: 5. CDR3 length: 14 residues. The CDR3 protein is CASSLLAERDTQYF. For the CDR3, the DNA is TGTGCCAGCAGTTTGCTAGCGGAAAGAGATACGCAGTATTTT.

The table lists this clonotype with many counts. The CDR3 DNA follows: TGTGCCAGCAGCGTTTGCTTATACCATGGAAAGACCTATGGCTACACCTTC. Amino acid sequence: CASSVCLYHGKTYGYTF. V is TRBV7-9 and J is TRBJ1-2; D unresolved. Germline loops: CDR1 SEHNR, CDR2 FQNEAQ (reference sequence). Trimming stripped 5 bases from V and 4 bases from J, with 23 bases between. CDR3 length: 17 residues.

There are many counts of this clonotype. The chain recombines TRBV5-6 with TRBJ2-2; TRBD1 matches at 11 bases. CDR3 length: 16 residues. CDR1 is SGHDT, CDR2 YYEEEE, per germline. V shed 2 bases and J 3 bases; nucleotides not matched to a gene: 3. The CDR3 DNA follows: TGTGCCAGCAGCTTCGTGGGACAGGGGGACACCGGGGAGCTGTTTTTT. This sequence encodes CASSFVGQGDTGELFF.

J is TRBJ2-1 and V is TRBV20-1, with TRBD2 matching 12 bases. Trimming took 1 base from V and 5 from J; bases not matched to a gene: 15. This CDR3 has 19 residues. Germline V gene sequence: CDR1 DFQATT, CDR2 SNEGSKA (reference sequence). Written as DNA, the CDR3 is TGCAGTGCTAGAGGCCCGGGACTAGCGGGTAACGCCAGACACAATGAGCAGTTCTTC. Its protein product is CSARGPGLAGNARHNEQFF.

This clonotype has a count of ten or more. The V and J genes are TRBV5-1 and TRBJ2-1; no definite D call. V was shortened by 0 bases and J by 5 bases, with 6 bases between the two germline ends. The CDR3 spans 13 residues. Germline CDR1 SGHRS, CDR2 YFSETQ. CDR3 DNA: TGCGCCAGCAGCTTGGTGTTAGACAATGAGCAGTTCTTC. Amino acid sequence: CASSLVLDNEQFF.

This clonotype appeared many times. This chain connects TRBV6-2 or TRBV6-3 to TRBJ2-7; D is undetermined. Trimming shortened V by 7 bases and J by 2 bases, and 12 bases separated the two germline ends. In germline, CDR1 is MNHEY, CDR2 SVGEGT. CDR3 length: 13 residues. For the CDR3, the DNA is TGTGCCAGCACGAGTGGGGATACCTACGAGCAGTACTTC. Its translation is CASTSGDTYEQYF.

This clonotype was recorded many times. The gene calls are TRBV6-2 or TRBV6-3 and TRBJ2-6, with TRBD2 matching 7 bases. Germline CDR1 reads MNHEY; CDR2 reads SVGEGT. V gave up 5 bases and J gave up 0 bases; unmatched junction bases: 4. The CDR3 totals 16 residues. Written as DNA, the CDR3 is TGTGCCAGCAGTGAGCGGGGCCTCTCTGGGGCCAACGTCCTGACTTTC. Its protein is CASSERGLSGANVLTF.

This clonotype was recorded many times. This rearrangement joins TRBV9 to TRBJ1-3; no definite D call. Germline CDR1 is SGDLS and CDR2 is YYNGEE. V lost 0 bases to trimming and J lost 2 bases, with 6 bases between them. This CDR3 is built from 14 residues. The CDR3 region has the DNA TGTGCCAGCAGCGTAGGCCGAGCTGGAAACACCATATATTTT. It is translated as CASSVGRAGNTIYF.

The chain carries TRBV30 and TRBJ1-2; D remains unclear. The CDR3 loop spans 16 amino acids. With 5 bases removed from V and 4 bases from J, the gap between germline ends came to 23 bases. In germline, CDR1 is GTSNPN, CDR2 SVGIG (reference sequence). CDR3 in amino acids: CAWRAMRYRKTYGYTF. CDR3 sequence (DNA): TGTGCCTGGCGGGCTATGCGTTATAGAAAGACCTATGGCTACACCTTC.

This chain uses TRBV3-1 with TRBJ2-3, with 8 nucleotides matching TRBD2. The V gene's germline CDR1 is LGHDT and CDR2 YNNKEL (reference sequence). Trimming took 4 bases from V and 3 from J; bases not matched to a gene: 6. This CDR3 contains 15 residues. The chain's CDR3 is CASSPYGLATDTQYF. Written as DNA, the CDR3 is TGTGCCAGCAGCCCCTACGGACTAGCAACAGATACGCAGTATTTT.

This clonotype has ten or more counts. The chain links TRBV12-5 to TRBJ1-2; D is possibly TRBD1 (5 bases). This CDR3 is 17 amino acids long. The germline V gene has CDR1 LGHNT and CDR2 FRNRAP. Between the trimmed V and J ends, which lost 5 bases and 4 bases, there was a span of 23 bases. DNA for the CDR3: TGTGCTAGTGGTACTGACGTTTTGCAGGGAAAGACCTATGGCTACACCTTC. This gives the protein CASGTDVLQGKTYGYTF.

The sample holds many counts of this clonotype. V usage is TRBV3-1 and J usage is TRBJ2-5; D is uncertain. The CDR3 sequence is 17 residues long. CDR1 is LGHDT, CDR2 YNNKEL, per germline (reference sequence). The V end lost 5 bases, the J end lost 5 bases, and 24 bases lay between the germline ends. DNA for the CDR3: TGTGCCAGCAGCGAAACGGGTCCCATTTCTTTCTCTGAGACCCAGTACTTC. Translating it yields CASSETGPISFSETQYF.

The sample holds many counts of this clonotype. The V and J genes are TRBV7-8 and TRBJ1-2; TRBD1 is a possible D gene (5 bases). Trimming left V 6 bases short and J 1 base short, with 30 bases between. Germline V gene data show CDR1 as SGHVS and CDR2 as FQNEAQ. CDR3 length: 20 amino acids. The CDR3 sequence: CASSSRTPTGTARDNYGYTF. CDR3 nucleotides: TGTGCCAGCAGTTCCCGCACTCCGACCGGGACCGCAAGAGATAACTATGGCTACACCTTC.

With respect to this clonotype: A read error is possible here, since a much larger clone lies one base away. The CDR3 DNA sequence: TGTACCAGCAGTCCCTACTTCGAGCAGTACTTC. Its protein product is CTSSPYFEQYF. The V call is TRBV28, the J call TRBJ2-5; D call uncertain. Gene TRBJ2-7 matches the end of the DNA better, so the J call may be wrong. This CDR3 comprises 11 residues. Germline V gene data show CDR1 as MDHEN and CDR2 as SYDVKM.

This clonotype was observed at least ten times. The chain carries TRBV6-6 and TRBJ2-7; D might be TRBD1 (5 bases). This CDR3 comprises 14 residues. The germline V gene encodes CDR1 MNHNY and CDR2 SVGAGI (reference sequence). Trimming shortened V by 6 bases and J by 4 bases, and 16 bases separated the two germline ends. The CDR3 is CASRATDNTYEQYF. The DNA for the CDR3 is TGTGCCAGCAGGGCGACAGATAACACTTACGAGCAGTACTTC.

The CDR3, as DNA: TGTGCCACCAGTGATTTGCGGACCCTAGCGGGAGATGAGCAGTTCTTC. This translates into CATSDLRTLAGDEQFF. The rearrangement uses TRBV24-1 and TRBJ2-1; the match to TRBD2 covers 10 bases. CDR1 and CDR2 (germline): KGHDR, SFDVKD. The CDR3 length is 16 residues. J gave up 8 bases and V 0 bases, and 6 bases lay outside the gene matches.

With regard to this clonotype: A much larger clone differs from this one at a single base, so this may be a read error. The chain couples TRBV4-3 to TRBJ1-5; D is ambiguous. V lost 0 bases and J lost 2, with 11 bases in between. The CDR3 covers 16 residues. Germline CDR1 reads LGHNA; CDR2 reads YSLEER. DNA for the CDR3: TGCGCCAGCAGCCAAGATTATGGGCAGGGCAATCAGCCCCAGCATTTT. It translates to CASSQDYGQGNQPQHF.

In its sample, this clonotype was seen many times. This chain uses TRBV20-1 with TRBJ2-5, with 14 bases identical to TRBD2. The J segment lost 5 bases and the V segment lost 4 bases, leaving 6 bases of the junction unmatched. Germline lookup yields CDR1 DFQATT and CDR2 SNEGSKA (reference sequence). The CDR3 consists of 15 residues. This chain's CDR3 is CSAKPGLAGVETQYF. The CDR3, as DNA: TGCAGTGCTAAACCGGGACTAGCGGGGGTGGAGACCCAGTACTTC.

A note on this clonotype: This may stem from a read error, because a much larger clone lies one nucleotide away. In DNA form, the CDR3 reads TGTGCCAGCTCGCCGACCGTCGCCGGGGAGCTGTTTTTT. It translates to CASSPTVAGELFF. The chain joins TRBV18 to TRBJ2-2; no reliable D call. Trimming removed 6 bases from V and 6 bases from J, with 11 bases in between. The CDR3 runs 13 residues. The germline V gene has CDR1 KGHSH and CDR2 LQKENI.

As concerns this clonotype: Given a much more abundant clone one base away, this may be a read error. The chain is built from TRBV4-3 and TRBJ1-2; no definite D call. The germline gives CDR1 LGHNA, CDR2 YSLEER. This CDR3 has 17 residues. The CDR3 sequence is CASSRSVGRRKTYGCTF. Written as DNA, the CDR3 is TGCGCCAGCAGCCGTTCGGTAGGACGTCGAAAGACCTATGGCTGCACCTTC.

Of note for this clonotype: One end of the junction is discordant with germline, which a read error may explain. The chain is built from TRBV20-1 and TRBJ2-5; TRBD2 aligns across 11 bases. CDR3 length equals 16 residues. Germline values: CDR1 DFQATT, CDR2 SNEGSKA (reference sequence). CDR3 in DNA: TGCAATGCTAGAGGGGGGTCTAGCGGGAGGAGGGAGACCCAGTACTTC. Encoded protein: CNARGGSSGRRETQYF.

This clonotype was detected many times. The CDR3 region is CASSSDRSNYGYTF. The CDR3 DNA sequence: TGTGCCAGCTCATCAGACAGAAGTAACTATGGCTACACCTTC. The V gene is TRBV18, the J gene TRBJ1-2; weak D call: TRBD1 (5 bases). Germline values: CDR1 KGHSH, CDR2 LQKENI. The CDR3 runs 14 residues. The V gene lost 5 bases and the J gene lost 1 base, with 11 bases spanning the gap. The full variable domain, its missing parts supplied by reference TRBV18 and TRBJ1-2, is NAGVMQNPRHLVRRRGQEARLRCSPMKGHSHVYWYRQLPEEGLKFMVYLQKENIIDESGMPKERFSAEFPKEGPSILRIQQVVRGDSAAYFCASSSDRSNYGYTFGSGTRLTVV.

On this clonotype: This clone may be a read error of a much larger clone one base away. The gene calls are TRBV7-9 and TRBJ2-6; D not certain. Germline V gene data show CDR1 as SEHNR and CDR2 as FQNEAQ (reference sequence). The CDR3 is made up of 15 amino acids. CDR3 in amino acids: CASSLPYSEANVLTF. The CDR3 DNA follows: TGTGCCAGCAGTCTACCCTACTCTGAGGCCAACGTCCTGACTTTC.

V and J are TRBV5-3 and TRBJ1-2; D gene ambiguous. TRBV5-3 is annotated as an ORF whose role is uncertain. The CDR3 is 16 amino acids. Trimming cost V 5 bases and J 4 bases, with 21 bases left between them. This CDR3 is CARSKEVVRKTYGYTF. As DNA, the CDR3 is TGTGCCAGAAGTAAGGAAGTGGTGAGAAAGACCTATGGCTACACCTTC.

This clonotype came up many times. The rearrangement uses TRBV12-3 or TRBV12-4 and TRBJ1-1; D call uncertain. Trimming left V 1 base short and J 10 bases short, with 16 bases between. The CDR3 has 14 residues. The CDR3 coding sequence is TGTGCCAGCAGTTTAGATAGGACGTTCGCTTCAGCTTTCTTT. Translating it yields CASSLDRTFASAFF.

Concerning this clonotype itself: A single base separates this from a much larger clone, so it may be a read error. J is TRBJ1-2 and V is TRBV5-4; no reliable D call. V lost 7 bases and J lost 4, with 23 bases in between. The CDR3 contains 16 residues. Germline lookup yields CDR1 SGHNT and CDR2 YYREEE (reference sequence). CDR3 region: CASFCFVPGKAYGYTF. Here the CDR3 DNA reads TGTGCCAGCTTCTGTTTCGTACCAGGAAAGGCCTATGGCTACACCTTC.

This clonotype was found once. Given a much more abundant clone one base away, this may be a read error. The chain employs TRBV28 and TRBJ2-7; no reliable D call. This CDR3 comprises 14 residues. Germline V gives CDR1 MDHEN, CDR2 SYDVKM. CDR3 sequence (DNA): TGTGCCAGCAGTTTAAACGGGCTGGATTACGGGCAGTACTTC. It encodes CASSLNGLDYGQYF.

This clonotype occurred once. CDR3 sequence reads: CASSLTGFEQYF. The CDR3 bases are TGTGCCAGCAGCTTAACTGGGTTTGAGCAGTACTTC. The chain links TRBV27 to TRBJ2-7, with D unresolved. This CDR3 is 12 amino acids long. Germline V gene sequence: CDR1 MNHEY, CDR2 SMNVEV (reference sequence). Trimming left V 6 bases short and J 7 bases short, with 13 bases between.

V is TRBV6-2 or TRBV6-3 and J is TRBJ2-5; the match to TRBD2 covers 10 bases. Germline trimming cut 6 bases from V and 2 bases from J; bases unmatched to any gene: 12. From germline, CDR1 is MNHEY and CDR2 SVGEGT. The CDR3 totals 17 residues. CDR3 in amino acids: CASRRIRLAGDQETQYF. CDR3 DNA: TGTGCCAGCAGACGAATACGCCTAGCGGGGGATCAAGAGACCCAGTACTTC.